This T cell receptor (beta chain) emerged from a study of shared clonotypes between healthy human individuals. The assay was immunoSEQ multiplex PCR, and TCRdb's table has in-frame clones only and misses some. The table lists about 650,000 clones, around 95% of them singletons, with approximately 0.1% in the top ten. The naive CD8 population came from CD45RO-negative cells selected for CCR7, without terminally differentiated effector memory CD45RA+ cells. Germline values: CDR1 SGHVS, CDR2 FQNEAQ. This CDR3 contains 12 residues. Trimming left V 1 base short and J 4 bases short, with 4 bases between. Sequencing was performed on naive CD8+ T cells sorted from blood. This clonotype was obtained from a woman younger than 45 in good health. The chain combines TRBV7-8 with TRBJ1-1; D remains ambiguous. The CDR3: CASSLGSTEAFF. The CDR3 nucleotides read TGTGCCAGCAGCTTAGGGAGCACTGAAGCTTTCTTT.